A single T cell receptor beta chain is shown here with its context. The data were produced by immunoSEQ multiplex PCR, yet TCRdb's version contains in-frame clones alone and is incomplete. The table has about 2.4 million clones, approximately 94% seen once; the top ten hold about 0.38%. The CDR3 consists of 14 residues. Germline CDR1 and CDR2: SGDLS and YYNGEE. V shed 2 bases and J 7 bases; nucleotides not matched to a gene: 9. The data are from a study of shared clonotypes between healthy human individuals. This sequence originates from a man aged 18 to 29 in good health. Some clones in this sample may be carry-over from other donors' samples. The chain employs TRBV9 and TRBJ2-7; 7 nucleotides line up with TRBD1. Material: naive CD4+ T cells from PBMCs. Subset here: CD45RA+ positively selected. The CDR3 spells CASSVGTVPREQYF. CDR3 bases: TGTGCCAGCAGCGTGGGGACAGTCCCGCGGGAGCAGTACTTC.